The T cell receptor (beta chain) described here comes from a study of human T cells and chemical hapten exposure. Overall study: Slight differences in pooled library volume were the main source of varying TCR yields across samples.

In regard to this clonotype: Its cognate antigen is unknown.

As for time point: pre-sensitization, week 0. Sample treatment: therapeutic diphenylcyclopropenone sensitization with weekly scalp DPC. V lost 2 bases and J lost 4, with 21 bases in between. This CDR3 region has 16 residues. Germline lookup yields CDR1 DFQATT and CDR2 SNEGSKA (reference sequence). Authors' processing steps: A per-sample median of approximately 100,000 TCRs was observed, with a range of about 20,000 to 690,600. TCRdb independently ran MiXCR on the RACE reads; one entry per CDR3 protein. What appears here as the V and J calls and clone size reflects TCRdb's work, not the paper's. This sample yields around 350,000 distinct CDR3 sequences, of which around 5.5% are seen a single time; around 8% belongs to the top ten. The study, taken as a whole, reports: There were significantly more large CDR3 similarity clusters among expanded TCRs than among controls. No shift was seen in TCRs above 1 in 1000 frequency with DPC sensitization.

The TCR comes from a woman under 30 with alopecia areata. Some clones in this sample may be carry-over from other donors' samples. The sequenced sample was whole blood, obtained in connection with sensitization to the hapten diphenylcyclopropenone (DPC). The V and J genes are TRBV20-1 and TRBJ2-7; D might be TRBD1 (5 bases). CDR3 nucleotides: TGCAGTGCTAGACCCGACAGAAAAACCTTCAGTTACGAGCAGTACTTC. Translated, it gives CSARPDRKTFSYEQYF.